This passage covers 7 T cell receptor beta chains from one sample sequenced in a study of blood T cell repertoires in COVID-19. Method: immunoSEQ multiplex PCR; TCRdb's copy keeps in-frame clones and lacks some. The sample carries more than 140,000 clones, roughly 84% recorded once. The sample taken for sequencing was peripheral blood. The receptors were gathered from a woman between 50 and 59 years old in a cohort sampled during active or convalescent COVID-19.

The V gene is TRBV6-5, the J gene TRBJ2-7; 9 bases are shared with TRBD1. V lost 6 bases to trimming and J lost 3 bases; unmatched junction nucleotides: 6. This CDR3 has 14 residues. CDR1 and CDR2 from the germline V gene are MNHEY and SVGAGI. The CDR3 DNA follows: TGTGCCAGCAGGACAGGGGGTTCCCGCTACGAGCAGTACTTC. The encoded protein is CASRTGGSRYEQYF.

V and J are TRBV7-6 and TRBJ1-5; tentatively, D is TRBD1 (6 bases). This CDR3 has 13 amino acids. V was trimmed by 5 bases and J by 5 bases, leaving 10 bases between them. The germline V gene encodes CDR1 SGHVS and CDR2 FNYEAQ. CDR3: CASSPRTDQPQHF. The CDR3 DNA is TGTGCCAGCAGCCCCCGGACAGATCAGCCCCAGCATTTT.

This clone has a single count. V and J are TRBV30 and TRBJ2-1; D is possibly TRBD2 (7 bases). The CDR3 loop spans 16 amino acids. V dropped 0 bases and J dropped 2 bases, with 14 bases sitting between them. Germline V gene data show CDR1 as GTSNPN and CDR2 as SVGIG (reference sequence). The DNA for the CDR3 is TGTGCCTGGAGTGTAAAAGGGGGGGCCACCTACAATGAGCAGTTCTTC. Encoded protein: CAWSVKGGATYNEQFF.

The rearrangement uses TRBV6-5 and TRBJ1-5, with a weak D call TRBD1 (6 bases). Germline values: CDR1 MNHEY, CDR2 SVGAGI. The CDR3 is 13 amino acids. V was clipped by 7 bases and J by 7 bases, with 14 bases between them. CDR3 residues: CASTPGEGQPQHF. CDR3 DNA sequence: TGTGCCAGCACCCCAGGGGAGGGACAGCCCCAGCATTTT.

This rearrangement joins TRBV19 to TRBJ1-1; D is undetermined. Per the germline V gene, CDR1 is LNHDA and CDR2 is SQIVND (reference sequence). The CDR3 covers 13 residues. Trimming pared 8 bases from V and 1 base from J, leaving 11 bases between. Written as DNA, the CDR3 is TGTGCCAGTGGGCGAGTCTCGAACACTGAAGCTTTCTTT. Amino acid sequence: CASGRVSNTEAFF.

This chain connects TRBV18 to TRBJ2-7; 8 bases agree with TRBD1. Trimming cost V 3 bases and J 2 bases; bases outside gene matches: 6. This CDR3 comprises 15 residues. Germline V gene data show CDR1 as KGHSH and CDR2 as LQKENI. The DNA of the CDR3 is TGTGCCAGCTCACCCCGGACAGGGATGGCCTACGAGCAGTACTTC. It translates to CASSPRTGMAYEQYF.

This chain joins TRBV18 and TRBJ2-7; D possibly corresponds to TRBD1 (7 bases). Deletions cut 3 bases from V and 3 bases from J, with 12 bases between. The CDR3 length is 14 residues. Germline V gene lookup returns CDR1 KGHSH and CDR2 LQKENI. For the CDR3, the DNA is TGTGCCAGCTCACCGCGGGACAGCCTCTACGAGCAGTACTTC. This encodes CASSPRDSLYEQYF. Looking up the rest from reference TRBV18 and TRBJ2-7 gives the full variable domain: NAGVMQNPRHLVRRRGQEARLRCSPMKGHSHVYWYRQLPEEGLKFMVYLQKENIIDESGMPKERFSAEFPKEGPSILRIQQVVRGDSAAYFCASSPRDSLYEQYFGPGTRLTVT.